Each of the 15 T cell receptor beta chains below was sequenced from the same sample in a study of control samples from healthy donors and cancer patients. Libraries were prepared by immunoSEQ multiplex PCR; TCRdb keeps only in-frame clonotypes and omits some of them. The table has about 160,000 clones, less than 95% seen once. The sequenced material came from PBMCs. These receptors all stem from a man aged 55 to 70 with colorectal cancer.

The genes are TRBV19 and TRBJ2-7; TRBD1 matches at 8 bases. Germline V CDR1 and CDR2: LNHDA, SQIVND (reference sequence). V was pared by 7 bases and J by 4 bases, with 6 bases of the junction left unmatched. CDR3 length equals 13 residues. The CDR3 DNA is TGTGCCAGTACCGGACAGGGTCGGTACGAGCAGTACTTC. Translated, it gives CASTGQGRYEQYF. The full variable domain, its missing parts supplied by reference TRBV19 and TRBJ2-7, is DGGITQSPKYLFRKEGQNVTLSCEQNLNHDAMYWYRQDPGQGLRLIYYSQIVNDFQKGDIAEGYSVSREKKESFPLTVTSAQKNPTAFYLCASTGQGRYEQYFGPGTRLTVT.

The chain couples TRBV19 to TRBJ1-2; no clear D. CDR1 and CDR2 (germline): LNHDA, SQIVND (reference sequence). Trimming took 3 bases from V and 4 from J, leaving 12 bases between them. The CDR3 sequence is 14 residues long. CDR3 sequence: CASSIEGATYGYTF. In DNA form, the CDR3 reads TGTGCCAGTAGTATCGAGGGAGCGACCTATGGCTACACCTTC. Complete variable domain (other parts from reference TRBV19 and TRBJ1-2): DGGITQSPKYLFRKEGQNVTLSCEQNLNHDAMYWYRQDPGQGLRLIYYSQIVNDFQKGDIAEGYSVSREKKESFPLTVTSAQKNPTAFYLCASSIEGATYGYTFGSGTRLTVV.

The V gene is TRBV6-4, the J gene TRBJ2-5, with 7 bases matching TRBD1. The CDR3 covers 11 residues. V shed 9 bases and J 5 bases; nucleotides not matched to a gene: 3. Germline CDR1 MRHNA, CDR2 SNTAGT. The CDR3 coding sequence is TGTGCCAGGACAGGGTGGGAGACCCAGTACTTC. Protein sequence: CARTGWETQYF.

CDR3 in amino acids: CASSFSETQYF. The CDR3 DNA reads as TGTGCCAGCAGCTTCAGCGAGACCCAGTACTTC. The genes are TRBV7-9 and TRBJ2-5; no clear D. CDR1 and CDR2 from the germline V gene are SEHNR and FQNEAQ (reference sequence). V shed 3 bases and J shed 5 bases, with 4 bases lying between them. The length of the CDR3 is 11 residues. The full variable domain, with the rest looked up from reference TRBV7-9 and TRBJ2-5, is DTGVSQNPRHKITKRGQNVTFRCDPISEHNRLYWYRQTLGQGPEFLTYFQNEAQLEKSRLLSDRFSAERPKGSFSTLEIQRTEQGDSAMYLCASSFSETQYFGPGTRLLVL.

This clone was picked up a small number of times. The chain couples TRBV19 to TRBJ1-6, with D unclear. Looked up from germline, CDR1 is LNHDA and CDR2 is SQIVND (reference sequence). Trimming removed 6 bases at V and 2 bases at J, with 11 bases between. This CDR3 is built from 15 residues. In DNA form, the CDR3 reads TGTGCCAGTAGCCCTACAGATGCCTATAATTCACCCCTCCACTTT. This sequence encodes CASSPTDAYNSPLHF.

The chain carries TRBV9 and TRBJ1-6; D perhaps matches TRBD1 (5 bases). V was cut by 3 bases and J by 1 base, with 8 bases left in between. CDR1 is SGDLS, CDR2 YYNGEE, per germline. The CDR3 consists of 15 residues. This CDR3 reads CASSGDGSYNSPLHF. CDR3 nucleotides: TGTGCCAGCAGCGGGGACGGATCCTATAATTCACCCCTCCACTTT.

This chain uses TRBV5-6 with TRBJ1-2; D not resolved. CDR1 is SGHDT and CDR2 is YYEEEE in the germline V gene. The CDR3 contains 14 residues. V was trimmed by 0 bases and J by 7 bases, leaving 13 bases between them. The CDR3 region is CASSLARYGSGYTF. For the CDR3, the DNA is TGTGCCAGCAGCTTGGCACGGTACGGGAGTGGCTACACCTTC.

The gene calls are TRBV2 and TRBJ2-2; TRBD1 might be the D (6 bases). V was shortened by 7 bases and J by 2 bases, with 11 bases between the two germline ends. CDR1 is SNHLY and CDR2 is FYNNEI in the germline V gene. The CDR3 is 14 residues long. CDR3 protein: CASTRDTNTGELFF. The CDR3 region has the DNA TGTGCCAGCACTCGGGACACAAACACCGGGGAGCTGTTTTTT.

The V and J genes are TRBV6-1 and TRBJ1-5; D uncertain. The CDR3 totals 15 residues. Germline V gene sequence: CDR1 MNHNS, CDR2 SASEGT. The V end was cut by 3 bases, the J end by 2 bases, with 11 bases between. CDR3 nucleotides: TGTGCCAGCAGTGATCGGAGACGGGGCAATCAGCCCCAGCATTTT. This encodes CASSDRRRGNQPQHF.

The chain has TRBV29-1 and TRBJ2-5, with 9 bases aligning to TRBD2. There are 12 residues in the CDR3. Per the germline V gene, CDR1 is SQVTM and CDR2 is ANQGSEA. The junction had 0 bases not matched to a gene; V was cut back by 6 bases and J by 1 base. CDR3: CSVTSGQETQYF. CDR3 DNA sequence: TGCAGCGTGACTAGCGGCCAAGAGACCCAGTACTTC.

The V call is TRBV2, the J call TRBJ1-5; D gene unclear. V lost 2 bases to trimming and J lost 0 bases, with 8 bases between them. This CDR3 has 15 residues. The germline gives CDR1 SNHLY, CDR2 FYNNEI. The CDR3 region has the DNA TGTGCCAGCAGTGAAAGGTCAACTAGCAATCAGCCCCAGCATTTT. Protein: CASSERSTSNQPQHF.

The chain carries TRBV6-2 or TRBV6-3 and TRBJ2-7; D is ambiguous. This CDR3 comprises 12 residues. Germline lookup yields CDR1 MNHEY and CDR2 SVGEGT. Trimming stripped 2 bases from V and 2 bases from J, with 4 bases between. The CDR3 DNA is TGTGCCAGCAGTTACCCCCCCTACGAGCAGTACTTC. It yields the protein CASSYPPYEQYF.

The rearrangement joins TRBV9 to TRBJ2-5; unclear D gene. The CDR3 has 14 amino acids. The germline V and J ends were trimmed by 0 bases and 1 base, with 7 bases remaining between them. The germline V gene encodes CDR1 SGDLS and CDR2 YYNGEE. The CDR3 bases are TGTGCCAGCAGCGTAGACTCCGTCCAAGAGACCCAGTACTTC. It yields the protein CASSVDSVQETQYF.

The V call is TRBV7-8, the J call TRBJ2-6, with D possibly TRBD1 on 5 matching bases. The length of the CDR3 is 15 residues. Trimming left V 3 bases short and J 2 bases short, with 8 bases between. The V gene's germline CDR1 is SGHVS and CDR2 FQNEAQ. The CDR3 protein is CASSLQGTGANVLTF. In DNA, the CDR3 is TGTGCCAGCAGCTTGCAGGGAACTGGGGCCAACGTCCTGACTTTC.

The chain has TRBV19 and TRBJ1-5; D is possibly TRBD1 (6 bases). Germline lookup yields CDR1 LNHDA and CDR2 SQIVND (reference sequence). The CDR3 is 15 residues long. Trimming shortened V by 4 bases and J by 8 bases, and 18 bases separated the two germline ends. The CDR3 region has the DNA TGTGCCAGTAGTACAACCGGACAGCCAAGAGAGCCCCAGCATTTT. Translated, it gives CASSTTGQPREPQHF.